This entry concerns a single TCR beta chain. What it recognizes is unknown. This CDR3 is built from 13 residues. The germline V gene has CDR1 SGHNT and CDR2 YENEEA. Trimming removed 5 bases from V and 11 bases from J; junction bases left unmatched: 8. Measured with immunoSEQ multiplex PCR; TCRdb has only the in-frame clones, and not every one. The sample yields 49,000 or so clones, around 88% seen once. These data come from a study of OX40 agonist ivuxolimab in advanced cancers. Study as a whole: The dose-escalation cohort had hepatocellular carcinoma, melanoma, renal cell or head and neck cancer. Study results and caveats: Expanded clones belonging to CD8+ T cells outnumbered, on average, those of CD4+. Also present in some nonresponders was a low level of normalized T-cell clonal expansion.

This receptor was taken from an adult with an advanced solid tumor such as melanoma, head and neck, liver or kidney cancer. The chain uses TRBV11-3 and TRBJ2-5; 10 nucleotides match TRBD2. Here the sequenced sample was CD4+ or CD8+ T cells sorted from blood, taken in a trial of the OX40 agonist ivuxolimab. CDR3 in amino acids: CASSLAGVREQYF. The CDR3 DNA is TGTGCCAGCAGCCTAGCGGGAGTAAGGGAGCAGTACTTC.